The TCR beta chain described here comes from a study of blood T cell repertoires in COVID-19. V lost 3 bases and J lost 6; bases outside the gene matches: 7. The CDR3 is 15 amino acids. Germline assignment: CDR1 KGHSH and CDR2 LQKENI. Clones were read by immunoSEQ multiplex PCR, and TCRdb kept only the in-frame ones, dropping some. The data contain roughly 340,000 clones, over 75% of them singletons. The receptor was derived from a man aged 18 to 29 who had recovered from COVID-19. The sequenced sample consisted of PBMCs or T cells enriched from blood (not recorded which). The gene calls are TRBV18 and TRBJ1-5, with TRBD1 matching over 8 bases. The CDR3: CASSPQTGDSQPQHF. Written as DNA, the CDR3 is TGTGCCAGCTCACCTCAGACAGGGGATAGTCAGCCCCAGCATTTT.